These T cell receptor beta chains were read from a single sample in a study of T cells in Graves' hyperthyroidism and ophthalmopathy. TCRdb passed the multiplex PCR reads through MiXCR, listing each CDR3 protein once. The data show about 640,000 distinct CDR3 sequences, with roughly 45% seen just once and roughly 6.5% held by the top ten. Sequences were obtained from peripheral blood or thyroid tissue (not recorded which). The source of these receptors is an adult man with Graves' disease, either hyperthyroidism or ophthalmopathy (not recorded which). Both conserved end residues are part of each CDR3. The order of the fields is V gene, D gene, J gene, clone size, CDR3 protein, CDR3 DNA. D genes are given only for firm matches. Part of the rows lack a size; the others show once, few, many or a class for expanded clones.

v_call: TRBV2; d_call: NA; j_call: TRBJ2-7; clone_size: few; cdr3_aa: CASSEGEGNPYEQYF; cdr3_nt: TGTGCCAGCAGTGAAGGTGAGGGGAATCCCTACGAGCAGTACTTC
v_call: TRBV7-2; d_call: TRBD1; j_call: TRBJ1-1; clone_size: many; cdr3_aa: CASSLGQMNTEAFF; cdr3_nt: TGTGCCAGCAGCTTGGGACAGATGAACACTGAAGCTTTCTTT
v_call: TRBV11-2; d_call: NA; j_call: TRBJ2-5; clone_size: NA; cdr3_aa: CASSSHPRGLQETKYF; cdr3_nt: TGTGCCAGCAGCTCACACCCCAGGGGCCTACAAGAGACCAAGTACTTC
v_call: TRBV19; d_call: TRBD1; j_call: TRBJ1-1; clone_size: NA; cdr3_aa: CASSTTGAEGTEAFF; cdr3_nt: TGTGCCAGTAGTACTACAGGGGCGGAGGGCACTGAAGCTTTCTTT
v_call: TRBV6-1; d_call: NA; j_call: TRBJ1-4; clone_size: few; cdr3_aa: CASSPRTHEKLFF; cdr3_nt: TGTGCCAGCAGTCCCCGGACACATGAAAAACTGTTTTTT
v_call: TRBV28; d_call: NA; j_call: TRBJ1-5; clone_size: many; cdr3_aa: CASSSGALEPQHF; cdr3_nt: TGTGCCAGCAGTTCAGGAGCCTTGGAGCCCCAGCATTTT
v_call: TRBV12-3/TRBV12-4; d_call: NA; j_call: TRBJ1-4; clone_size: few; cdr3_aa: CASSFRDIRGEKLFF; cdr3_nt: TGTGCCAGCAGTTTCCGGGACATCCGGGGTGAAAAACTGTTTTTT
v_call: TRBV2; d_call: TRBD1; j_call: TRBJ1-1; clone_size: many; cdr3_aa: CASSGTVSFF; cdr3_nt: TGTGCCAGCAGCGGGACAGTGTCTTTCTTT
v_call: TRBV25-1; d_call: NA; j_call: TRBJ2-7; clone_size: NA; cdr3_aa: CASVEDGLGGEQYF; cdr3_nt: TGTGCCAGCGTTGAAGACGGGTTAGGGGGGGAGCAGTACTTC
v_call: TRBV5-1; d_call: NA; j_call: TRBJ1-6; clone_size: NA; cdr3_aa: CASSLAGPGNSPLHF; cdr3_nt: TGCGCCAGCAGCTTGGCAGGGCCGGGTAATTCACCCCTCCACTTT
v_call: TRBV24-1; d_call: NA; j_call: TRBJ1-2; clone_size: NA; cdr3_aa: CATSAGEGWDGYTF; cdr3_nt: TGTGCCACCAGTGCTGGAGAGGGGTGGGATGGCTACACCTTC
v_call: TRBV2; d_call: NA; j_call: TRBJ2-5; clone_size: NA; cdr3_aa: CASSEGDGGETQYF; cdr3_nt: TGTGCCAGCAGTGAAGGGGACGGCGGAGAGACCCAGTACTTC
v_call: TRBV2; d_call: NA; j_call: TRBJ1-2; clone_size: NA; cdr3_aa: CASSAGRQTNYGYTF; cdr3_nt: TGTGCCAGCAGTGCCGGAAGACAGACTAACTATGGCTACACCTTC
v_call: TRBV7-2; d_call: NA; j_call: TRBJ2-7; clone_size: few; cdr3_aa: CASSRGAFAHEQYF; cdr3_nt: TGTGCCAGCAGCCGGGGCGCGTTTGCCCACGAGCAGTACTTC
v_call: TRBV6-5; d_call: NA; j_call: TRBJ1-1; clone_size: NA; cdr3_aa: CAAPITQGENTEAFF; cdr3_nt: TGTGCCGCCCCCATCACACAGGGTGAGAACACTGAAGCTTTCTTT
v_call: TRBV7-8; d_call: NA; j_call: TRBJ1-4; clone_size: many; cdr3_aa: CASSPDRDDEKLFF; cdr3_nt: TGTGCCAGCAGCCCCGACCGGGACGATGAAAAACTGTTTTTT
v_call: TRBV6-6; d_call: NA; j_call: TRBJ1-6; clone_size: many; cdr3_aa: CASSYSIDQSNSPLHF; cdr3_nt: TGTGCCAGCAGTTACTCGATAGACCAGAGCAATTCACCCCTCCACTTT
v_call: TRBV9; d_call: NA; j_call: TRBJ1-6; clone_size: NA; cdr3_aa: CASSPAAGDNSPLHF; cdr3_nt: TGTGCCAGCAGTCCCGCCGCTGGGGATAATTCACCCCTCCACTTT
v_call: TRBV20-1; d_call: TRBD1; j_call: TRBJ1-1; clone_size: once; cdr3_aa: CSALPGQGQNEAFF; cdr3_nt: TGCAGTGCTCTTCCTGGACAGGGGCAAAATGAAGCTTTCTTT
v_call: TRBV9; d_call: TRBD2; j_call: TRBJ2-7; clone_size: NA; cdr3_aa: CASGLAEAKIYEQYF; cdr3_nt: TGTGCCAGCGGTCTAGCGGAGGCGAAGATCTACGAGCAGTACTTC
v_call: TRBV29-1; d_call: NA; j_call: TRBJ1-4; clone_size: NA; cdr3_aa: CRVTRGGEKLFF; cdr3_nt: TGCAGGGTAACCCGGGGGGGGGAAAAACTGTTTTTT
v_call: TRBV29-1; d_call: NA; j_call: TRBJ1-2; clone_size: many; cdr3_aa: CSVEGSGVFGYGYTF; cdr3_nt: TGCAGCGTTGAAGGCAGTGGGGTCTTCGGCTATGGCTACACCTTC
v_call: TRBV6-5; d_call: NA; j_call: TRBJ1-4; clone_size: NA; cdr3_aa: CASSYSGQAGEKLFF; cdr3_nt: TGTGCCAGCAGTTACTCCGGGCAGGCGGGCGAAAAACTGTTTTTT
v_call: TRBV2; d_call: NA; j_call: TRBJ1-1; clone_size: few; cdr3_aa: CASSEREFLEAFF; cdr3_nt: TGTGCCAGCAGTGAAAGGGAGTTTCTAGAAGCTTTCTTT
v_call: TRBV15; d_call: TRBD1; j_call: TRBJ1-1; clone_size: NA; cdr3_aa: CATSSRDRYIGTEAFF; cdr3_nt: TGTGCCACCAGCAGCCGGGACAGGTATATCGGCACTGAAGCTTTCTTT
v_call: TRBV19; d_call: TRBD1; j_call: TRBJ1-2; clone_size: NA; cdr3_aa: CASRRDRVVQGYTF; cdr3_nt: TGTGCCAGTAGAAGGGACAGGGTGGTTCAGGGCTACACCTTC
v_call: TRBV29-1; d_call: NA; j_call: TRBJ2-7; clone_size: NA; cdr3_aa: CSVGEQGAYEQYF; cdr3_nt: TGCAGCGTTGGAGAACAGGGCGCCTACGAGCAGTACTTC
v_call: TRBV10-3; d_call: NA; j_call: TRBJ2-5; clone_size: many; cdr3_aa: CAISGPSETQYF; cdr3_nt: TGTGCCATCAGCGGGCCGTCGGAGACCCAGTACTTC
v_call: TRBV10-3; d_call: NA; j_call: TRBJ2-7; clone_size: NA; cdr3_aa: CASPPKFGGTAYEQYF; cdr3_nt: TGTGCCAGCCCCCCCAAGTTCGGGGGAACAGCGTACGAGCAGTACTTC
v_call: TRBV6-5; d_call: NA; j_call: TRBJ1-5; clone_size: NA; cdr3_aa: CASSYVAQGTSNQPQHF; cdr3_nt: TGTGCCAGCAGTTACGTAGCACAGGGCACTAGCAATCAGCCCCAGCATTTT
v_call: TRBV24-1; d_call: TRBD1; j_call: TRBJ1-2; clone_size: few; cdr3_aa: CASRRTGDSYGYTF; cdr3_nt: TGTGCCAGCAGACGCACAGGGGACTCCTATGGCTACACCTTC
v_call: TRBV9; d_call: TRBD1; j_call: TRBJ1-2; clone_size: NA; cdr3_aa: CASSQKRDSNYGYTF; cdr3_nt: TGCGCCAGCAGCCAGAAGCGGGACAGTAACTATGGCTACACCTTC
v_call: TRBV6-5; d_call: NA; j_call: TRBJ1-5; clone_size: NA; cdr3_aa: CASIRSGEPAQHF; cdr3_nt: TGTGCCAGCATTAGGTCAGGCGAGCCGGCCCAGCATTTT
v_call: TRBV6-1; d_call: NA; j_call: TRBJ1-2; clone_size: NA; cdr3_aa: CASRTDRGGYTF; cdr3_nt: TGTGCCAGCAGGACAGACAGAGGTGGCTACACCTTC
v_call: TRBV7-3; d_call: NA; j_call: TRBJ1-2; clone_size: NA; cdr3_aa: CASSLVLQGGFTF; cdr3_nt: TGTGCCAGCAGCTTGGTCTTGCAGGGCGGCTTCACCTTC
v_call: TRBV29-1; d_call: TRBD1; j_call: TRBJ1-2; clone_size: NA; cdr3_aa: CSVRDRGGYGYTF; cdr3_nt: TGCAGCGTTAGGGACAGGGGTGGTTATGGCTACACCTTC
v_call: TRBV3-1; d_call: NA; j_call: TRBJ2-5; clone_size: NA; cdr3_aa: CASREVGLETQYF; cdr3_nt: TGTGCCAGCAGAGAGGTTGGTTTAGAGACCCAGTACTTC
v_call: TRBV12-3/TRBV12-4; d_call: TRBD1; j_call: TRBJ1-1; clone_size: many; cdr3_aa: CASSFRQGNTEAFF; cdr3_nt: TGTGCCAGCAGCTTCCGACAGGGGAACACTGAAGCTTTCTTT
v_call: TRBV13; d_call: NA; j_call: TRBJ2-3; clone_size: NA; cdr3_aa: CASSPDLTDTQYF; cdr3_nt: TGTGCCAGCAGCCCGGACCTGACAGATACGCAGTATTTT
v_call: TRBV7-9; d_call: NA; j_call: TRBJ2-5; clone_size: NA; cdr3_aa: CASSPGDQGTQYF; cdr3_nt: TGTGCCAGCAGCCCGGGAGATCAAGGGACCCAGTACTTC
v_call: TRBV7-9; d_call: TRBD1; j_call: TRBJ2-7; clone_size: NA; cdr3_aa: CASSSDRDRGDYEQYF; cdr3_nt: TGTGCCAGCAGCTCCGACCGGGACAGGGGGGACTACGAGCAGTACTTC
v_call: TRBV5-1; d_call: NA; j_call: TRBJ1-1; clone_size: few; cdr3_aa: CASSLGTLANTEAFF; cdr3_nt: TGCGCCAGCAGCTTAGGAACATTGGCCAACACTGAAGCTTTCTTT
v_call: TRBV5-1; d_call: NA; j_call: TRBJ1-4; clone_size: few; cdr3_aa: CASSLGSGLGMNEKLFF; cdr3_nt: TGCGCCAGCAGCTTGGGGTCAGGGCTCGGGATGAATGAAAAACTGTTTTTT
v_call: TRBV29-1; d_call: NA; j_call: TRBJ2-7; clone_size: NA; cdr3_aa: CSVARGSNQYF; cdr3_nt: TGCAGCGTTGCCAGGGGAAGCAATCAGTACTTC
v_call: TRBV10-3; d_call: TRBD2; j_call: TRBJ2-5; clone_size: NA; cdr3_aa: CAISEGGSGDQETQYF; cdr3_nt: TGTGCCATCAGTGAAGGGGGTAGCGGGGACCAAGAGACCCAGTACTTC
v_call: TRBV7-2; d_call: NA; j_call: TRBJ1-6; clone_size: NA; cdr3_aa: CASSLAFNSPLHF; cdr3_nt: TGTGCCAGCAGCTTAGCATTCAATTCACCCCTCCACTTT
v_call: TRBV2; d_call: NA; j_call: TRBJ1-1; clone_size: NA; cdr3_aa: CASVPNTEAFF; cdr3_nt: TGTGCCAGCGTGCCGAACACTGAAGCTTTCTTT
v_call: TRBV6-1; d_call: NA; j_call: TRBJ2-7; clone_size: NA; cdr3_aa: CASRQGSEQYF; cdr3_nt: TGTGCTAGTAGGCAGGGGAGCGAGCAGTACTTC
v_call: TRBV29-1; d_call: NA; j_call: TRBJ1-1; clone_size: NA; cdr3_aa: CSLDGMAVNTEAFF; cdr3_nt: TGCAGCTTGGACGGAATGGCGGTGAACACTGAAGCTTTCTTT
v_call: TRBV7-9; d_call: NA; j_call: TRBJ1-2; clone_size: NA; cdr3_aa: CASSSTGIPNYGYTF; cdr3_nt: TGCGCCAGCAGCTCTACAGGGATTCCTAACTATGGCTACACCTTC
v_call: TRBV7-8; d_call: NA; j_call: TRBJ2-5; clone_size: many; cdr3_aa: CASSLDADWETQYF; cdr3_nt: TGTGCCAGCAGCTTAGACGCGGACTGGGAGACCCAGTACTTC
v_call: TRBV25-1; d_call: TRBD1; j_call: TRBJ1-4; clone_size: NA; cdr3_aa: CASSAKGDSYEKLFF; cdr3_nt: TGTGCCAGCAGTGCTAAGGGGGACAGTTATGAAAAACTGTTTTTT
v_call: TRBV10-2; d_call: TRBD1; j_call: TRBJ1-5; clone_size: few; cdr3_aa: CASSESTGGNQPQHF; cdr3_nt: TGCGCCAGCAGTGAGTCGACAGGGGGCAATCAGCCCCAGCATTTT
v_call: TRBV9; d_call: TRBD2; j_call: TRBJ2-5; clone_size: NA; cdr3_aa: CASSQDQVGLAGDQETQYF; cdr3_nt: TGTGCCAGCAGCCAAGATCAGGTCGGTCTAGCGGGGGACCAAGAGACCCAGTACTTC
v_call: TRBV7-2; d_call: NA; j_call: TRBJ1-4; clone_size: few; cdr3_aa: CASSLEKVGNEKLFF; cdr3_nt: TGTGCCAGCAGCTTAGAAAAGGTGGGGAATGAAAAACTGTTTTTT